One and the same sample provided the 19 T cell receptor beta chains below, sequenced in a study of cytomegalovirus exposure and HLA in healthy donors. Both 60 Vbeta primers and 13 Jbeta primers went into the PCR. Profiling relied on immunoSEQ multiplex PCR, and the TCRdb table lists in-frame clones only, not all of them. Seen in this sample are some 40,000 clones; the ten most common clones hold about 6.2%. The specimen sequenced was PBMCs. The receptor set was obtained from a human donor in good health.

CDR3 sequence reads: CASSLLGTGGTDTQYF. CDR3 sequence (DNA): TGCGCCAGCAGCCTCCTCGGGACAGGGGGCACAGATACGCAGTATTTT. The chain couples TRBV4-1 to TRBJ2-3; 10 positions match TRBD1. The length of the CDR3 is 16 residues. Germline V gene data show CDR1 as MGHRA and CDR2 as YSYEKL. Trimming cost V 4 bases and J 1 base; bases outside gene matches: 5.

The CDR3 DNA reads TGTGCCAGCAGCCCCCGGACAGACGTGAGGACTGAAGCTTTCTTT. Translated, it gives CASSPRTDVRTEAFF. This chain joins TRBV9 and TRBJ1-1; TRBD1 is a possible D gene (6 bases). Germline CDR1 SGDLS, CDR2 YYNGEE. CDR3 size: 15 residues. V was clipped by 4 bases and J by 5 bases, with 18 bases between them.

The chain employs TRBV6-6 and TRBJ2-1; 15 nucleotides agree with TRBD2. From germline, CDR1 is MNHNY and CDR2 SVGAGI (reference sequence). The CDR3 loop spans 16 amino acids. Trimming removed 6 bases from V and 7 bases from J; junction bases left unmatched: 7. The CDR3 DNA is TGTGCCAGCAGGAGCGGGACTAGCGGGGGGAAGAATGAGCAGTTCTTC. It codes for CASRSGTSGGKNEQFF.

The CDR3 bases are TGTGCCAGCAGTCTAAACAGGGGCACCGAGCAGTTCTTC. Translated, it gives CASSLNRGTEQFF. J is TRBJ2-1 and V is TRBV28; the match to TRBD1 covers 7 bases. V trimming: 5 bases; J trimming: 10 bases; junction bases outside the gene matches: 8. Germline V gene data show CDR1 as MDHEN and CDR2 as SYDVKM. CDR3 length: 13 residues.

This clone is identified as medium-sized from frequency. The CDR3 DNA reads TGCGCCAGCAGCCTCGGGACAGTAACTAATGAAAAACTGTTTTTT. Amino acid sequence: CASSLGTVTNEKLFF. V is TRBV5-1 and J is TRBJ1-4; 7 bases align to TRBD1. V shed 4 bases, J shed 1 base, and the junction held 4 bases outside the gene matches. Germline V lookup: CDR1 SGHRS, CDR2 YFSETQ. The CDR3 runs to 15 residues. Complete variable domain (other parts from reference TRBV5-1 and TRBJ1-4): KAGVTQTPRYLIKTRGQQVTLSCSPISGHRSVSWYQQTPGQGLQFLFEYFSETQRNKGNFPGRFSGRQFSNSRSEMNVSTLELGDSALYLCASSLGTVTNEKLFFGSGTQLSVL.

The chain is built from TRBV6-5 and TRBJ1-3; D gene unclear. The CDR3 runs to 13 residues. V shed 1 base and J shed 2 bases, with 3 bases lying between them. Germline lookup yields CDR1 MNHEY and CDR2 SVGAGI. The CDR3, as DNA: TGTGCCAGCAGTTACTTAGCTGGAAACACCATATATTTT. It is translated as CASSYLAGNTIYF.

The chain uses TRBV19 and TRBJ1-5; D ambiguous. Looked up from germline, CDR1 is LNHDA and CDR2 is SQIVND (reference sequence). Trimming shortened V by 3 bases and J by 9 bases, and 15 bases separated the two germline ends. The CDR3 has 14 amino acids. The CDR3 is CASSMANDLMPQHF. In DNA form, the CDR3 reads TGTGCCAGTAGTATGGCAAACGATCTTATGCCCCAGCATTTT.

The rearrangement joins TRBV27 to TRBJ2-7, with 12 bases fitting TRBD2. This CDR3 has 13 residues. CDR1 MNHEY and CDR2 SMNVEV come from the germline V gene (reference sequence). V lost 8 bases, J lost 4 bases, and 3 bases stayed unmatched. The CDR3 nucleotides read TGTGCCAGCGCTAGCGGGGGGGGGTACGAGCAGTACTTC. Its protein product is CASASGGGYEQYF.

The rearrangement links TRBV28 to TRBJ1-5; D perhaps matches TRBD1 (6 bases). Looked up from germline, CDR1 is MDHEN and CDR2 is SYDVKM. This CDR3 is built from 14 residues. The V end lost 5 bases, the J end lost 2 bases, and 10 bases lay between the germline ends. The CDR3 DNA reads as TGTGCCAGCAGTCCGCACAGGGGCAATCAGCCCCAGCATTTT. Its translation is CASSPHRGNQPQHF. The whole variable domain, filled in from reference TRBV28 and TRBJ1-5, reads DVKVTQSSRYLVKRTGEKVFLECVQDMDHENMFWYRQDPGLGLRLIYFSYDVKMKEKGDIPEGYSVSREKKERFSLILESASTNQTSMYLCASSPHRGNQPQHFGDGTRLSIL.

This chain joins TRBV2 and TRBJ1-1; D is perhaps TRBD1 (6 bases). V lost 4 bases to trimming and J lost 4 bases, with 10 bases between them. CDR1 and CDR2 (germline): SNHLY, FYNNEI. CDR3 length: 13 residues. Here the CDR3 reads CASSGRGRTEAFF. The CDR3 DNA reads TGTGCCAGCAGTGGGCGGGGGCGCACTGAAGCTTTCTTT. Full variable domain (remainder filled in from reference TRBV2 and TRBJ1-1): EPEVTQTPSHQVTQMGQEVILRCVPISNHLYFYWYRQILGQKVEFLVSFYNNEISEKSEIFDDQFSVERPDGSNFTLKIRSTKLEDSAMYFCASSGRGRTEAFFGQGTRLTVV.

J is TRBJ2-7 and V is TRBV7-8; tentative D call: TRBD2 (6 bases). Germline-derived CDR1 and CDR2 are SGHVS and FQNEAQ. V shed 2 bases and J shed 2 bases, with 16 bases lying between them. The CDR3 covers 16 residues. The CDR3 sequence is CASSLRGGLGTYEQYF. Here the CDR3 DNA reads TGTGCCAGCAGCTTACGAGGAGGGCTCGGGACCTACGAGCAGTACTTC.

The gene calls are TRBV6-5 and TRBJ1-5; D not resolved. Per germline, CDR1 MNHEY and CDR2 SVGAGI. The CDR3 sequence is 15 residues long. With 5 bases removed from V and 5 bases from J, the gap between germline ends came to 16 bases. The CDR3 reads CASSKRSGRDQPQHF. CDR3 bases: TGTGCCAGCAGTAAACGTTCGGGGAGAGATCAGCCCCAGCATTTT.

The chain uses TRBV25-1 and TRBJ1-2; tentatively, D is TRBD1 (5 bases). The CDR3 contains 14 residues. Trimming shortened V by 5 bases and J by 4 bases, and 14 bases separated the two germline ends. The germline CDR1 and CDR2 sequences are MGHDK and SYGVNS. Here the CDR3 reads CASSSWGDSYGYTF. CDR3 sequence (DNA): TGTGCCAGCAGTTCCTGGGGGGACTCCTATGGCTACACCTTC.

This chain links TRBV6-5 with TRBJ2-1, with a possible D match to TRBD2 (6 bases). There are 16 residues in the CDR3. From germline, CDR1 is MNHEY and CDR2 SVGAGI. The V end lost 4 bases, the J end lost 7 bases, and 20 bases lay between the germline ends. Written as DNA, the CDR3 is TGTGCCAGCAGTTCGTTCCCGGGCCTCCGGGGGAATGAGCAGTTCTTC. Translation: CASSSFPGLRGNEQFF.

The rearrangement links TRBV2 to TRBJ2-7; no reliable D call. The V and J ends lost 7 bases and 2 bases respectively, with 6 bases between them. Per the germline V gene, CDR1 is SNHLY and CDR2 is FYNNEI. The CDR3 covers 11 residues. The CDR3 loop reads CASTSAYEQYF. CDR3 nucleotides: TGTGCCAGCACCTCCGCCTACGAGCAGTACTTC. Together with reference TRBV2 and TRBJ2-7, the CDR3 gives the full variable domain: EPEVTQTPSHQVTQMGQEVILRCVPISNHLYFYWYRQILGQKVEFLVSFYNNEISEKSEIFDDQFSVERPDGSNFTLKIRSTKLEDSAMYFCASTSAYEQYFGPGTRLTVT.

V is TRBV25-1 and J is TRBJ2-1, with D tentatively TRBD1 (6 bases). The CDR3 has 13 amino acids. Germline-derived CDR1 and CDR2 are MGHDK and SYGVNS. Trimming took off 4 bases at V and 10 bases at J, with 14 bases between the two ends. DNA for the CDR3: TGTGCCAGCAGTGTTGGGACACCTGGGGAGCAGTTCTTC. It yields the protein CASSVGTPGEQFF.

The chain has TRBV4-2 and TRBJ2-2; TRBD1 matches 7 bases. The J segment lost 5 bases and the V segment lost 5 bases, leaving 11 bases of the junction unmatched. There are 16 residues in the CDR3. Germline V lookup: CDR1 LGHNA, CDR2 YNFKEQ. The CDR3 DNA reads TGTGCCAGCAGCACCCGAAGAGGGGGCGGAACCGGGGAGCTGTTTTTT. Its protein product is CASSTRRGGGTGELFF.

The chain recombines TRBV19 with TRBJ2-6; 7 bases are a match to TRBD2. The trim removed 3 bases at V and 4 bases at J, leaving 6 bases unmatched. Germline V gene data show CDR1 as LNHDA and CDR2 as SQIVND (reference sequence). The CDR3 contains 16 residues. CDR3 protein: CASSMGGRAGANVLTF. The CDR3 nucleotides read TGTGCCAGTAGTATGGGAGGGAGGGCAGGGGCCAACGTCCTGACTTTC. The complete variable domain, with remaining parts taken from reference TRBV19 and TRBJ2-6, reads DGGITQSPKYLFRKEGQNVTLSCEQNLNHDAMYWYRQDPGQGLRLIYYSQIVNDFQKGDIAEGYSVSREKKESFPLTVTSAQKNPTAFYLCASSMGGRAGANVLTFGAGSRLTVL.

This rearrangement joins TRBV28 to TRBJ1-2; D uncertain. Germline V gene lookup returns CDR1 MDHEN and CDR2 SYDVKM. This CDR3 is built from 15 residues. V dropped 6 bases and J dropped 5 bases, with 19 bases sitting between them. CDR3 residues: CASRSMFETTYGYTF. CDR3 sequence (DNA): TGTGCCAGCAGATCCATGTTTGAGACGACTTATGGCTACACCTTC.